The 31 T cell receptor beta chains presented below share a single source sample, sequenced in a study of cytomegalovirus exposure and HLA in healthy donors. Here immunoSEQ multiplex PCR was the method, and the copy in TCRdb shows in-frame clones only, minus some. Here the sample spans some 180,000 clones, 80% to 85% being singletons. The material sequenced was PBMCs. The receptors were gathered from a woman in her twenties or thirties in good health and CMV-seronegative.

The chain links TRBV5-1 to TRBJ2-3; 11 positions agree with TRBD2. Germline V CDR1 and CDR2: SGHRS, YFSETQ. The V gene end was trimmed by 5 bases and the J gene end by 2 bases; junction bases not matched to a gene: 4. The CDR3 has 15 residues. The CDR3 sequence is CASRLAGEFTDTQYF. The CDR3 region has the DNA TGCGCCAGCAGACTAGCGGGAGAGTTCACAGATACGCAGTATTTT.

The J gene is TRBJ1-2, the V gene TRBV6-4; 7 bases are a match to TRBD1. The germline V gene encodes CDR1 MRHNA and CDR2 SNTAGT. The ends lost 2 bases at V and 2 bases at J; junction bases unmatched: 5. CDR3 length: 15 amino acids. The CDR3 nucleotides are TGTGCCAGCAGTGACCCTCGGACAGGCAACTATGGCTACACCTTC. Encoded protein: CASSDPRTGNYGYTF.

The chain combines TRBV30 with TRBJ2-2; 8 nucleotides align to TRBD1. V was clipped by 5 bases and J by 7 bases; unmatched bases: 12. This CDR3 has 15 residues. Germline V gives CDR1 GTSNPN, CDR2 SVGIG (reference sequence). This CDR3 is CAWDDRGYGIGELFF. The CDR3 bases are TGTGCCTGGGACGACAGGGGATATGGGATCGGGGAGCTGTTTTTT.

The chain carries TRBV28 and TRBJ2-1; D might be TRBD1 (6 bases). V gave up 8 bases and J gave up 12 bases, with 11 bases separating them. The CDR3 is made up of 10 amino acids. Germline CDR1 reads MDHEN; CDR2 reads SYDVKM. CDR3 in DNA: TGTGCCAGCGGGACAATGAGGCAGTTCTTC. Translating it yields CASGTMRQFF.

The V gene is TRBV14, the J gene TRBJ2-1; D is possibly TRBD1 (5 bases). This CDR3 region has 14 residues. In germline, CDR1 is SGHDN, CDR2 FVKESK. V was shortened by 3 bases and J by 4 bases, with 10 bases between the two germline ends. Here the CDR3 DNA reads TGTGCCAGCAGCCAGGCAGGGTTTTACAATGAGCAGTTCTTC. This sequence encodes CASSQAGFYNEQFF. The full variable domain, its missing parts supplied by reference TRBV14 and TRBJ2-1, is EAGVTQFPSHSVIEKGQTVTLRCDPISGHDNLYWYRRVMGKEIKFLLHFVKESKQDESGMPNNRFLAERTGGTYSTLKVQPAELEDSGVYFCASSQAGFYNEQFFGPGTRLTVL.

CDR3 amino acids: CASSESSGAETQYF. As DNA, the CDR3 is TGTGCCAGCAGTGAATCTAGCGGGGCGGAGACCCAGTACTTC. The gene calls are TRBV6-4 and TRBJ2-5; 9 nucleotides line up with TRBD2. V trimming: 3 bases; J trimming: 5 bases; junction bases outside the gene matches: 4. Per the germline V gene, CDR1 is MRHNA and CDR2 is SNTAGT. The CDR3 loop spans 14 amino acids.

This chain joins TRBV19 and TRBJ1-2; 8 positions agree with TRBD1. CDR1 and CDR2 from the germline V gene are LNHDA and SQIVND (reference sequence). The CDR3 has 14 residues. The junction had 8 bases not matched to a gene; V was cut back by 9 bases and J by 2 bases. The CDR3 spells CASNPTGENYGYTF. Written as DNA, the CDR3 is TGTGCCAGCAATCCGACAGGGGAGAACTATGGCTACACCTTC.

This chain joins TRBV6-1 and TRBJ2-1; TRBD2 might be the D (6 bases). Germline-derived CDR1 and CDR2 are MNHNS and SASEGT. CDR3 length equals 13 residues. Trimming took off 8 bases at V and 4 bases at J, with 12 bases between the two ends. The CDR3 protein is CASGGDVYNEQFF. CDR3 bases: TGTGCCAGCGGAGGGGACGTATACAATGAGCAGTTCTTC.

This chain links TRBV28 with TRBJ1-1, with D unclear. V lost 7 bases and J lost 5, with 14 bases in between. Germline loops: CDR1 MDHEN, CDR2 SYDVKM. CDR3 length equals 13 residues. The CDR3 protein is CASISSAVTEAFF. The CDR3 region has the DNA TGTGCCAGCATATCCTCCGCGGTGACTGAAGCTTTCTTT.

V is TRBV19 and J is TRBJ1-5, with 8 bases lining up with TRBD1. Germline CDR1 reads LNHDA; CDR2 reads SQIVND (reference sequence). The length of the CDR3 is 15 residues. The junction had 7 bases not matched to a gene; V was cut back by 7 bases and J by 2 bases. This chain's CDR3 is CASTPGQVRNQPQHF. The CDR3 DNA is TGTGCCAGTACCCCGGGACAGGTCCGCAATCAGCCCCAGCATTTT.

The rearrangement uses TRBV4-1 and TRBJ1-5; TRBD1 might be the D (6 bases). The CDR3 runs to 18 residues. Between the trimmed V and J ends, which lost 4 bases and 3 bases, there was a span of 22 bases. CDR1 is MGHRA and CDR2 is YSYEKL in the germline V gene. DNA of the CDR3: TGCGCCAGCAGCCCGGCCCGGATAATACAGGGCTTCAATCAGCCCCAGCATTTT. It encodes CASSPARIIQGFNQPQHF.

Comment on this clone: This specimen includes other DNA sequences encoding the same CDR3. CDR3 nucleotides: TGTGCCAGCAGCCCGACAGGGTCCGGGGGCTACACCTTC. It is translated as CASSPTGSGGYTF. The rearrangement uses TRBV27 and TRBJ1-2; 7 bases map to TRBD1. CDR1 is MNHEY, CDR2 SMNVEV, per germline (reference sequence). The junction had 9 bases not matched to a gene; V was cut back by 6 bases and J by 8 bases. The CDR3 has 13 residues.

The chain combines TRBV30 with TRBJ2-7, with D tentatively TRBD2 (6 bases). This CDR3 has 16 residues. V lost 2 bases and J lost 1, with 18 bases in between. Looked up from germline, CDR1 is GTSNPN and CDR2 is SVGIG (reference sequence). CDR3 amino acids: CAWSFRGLLLSYEQYF. The CDR3 nucleotides are TGTGCCTGGAGTTTTCGAGGACTACTGTTATCCTACGAGCAGTACTTC.

The rearrangement uses TRBV4-1 and TRBJ2-2, with 14 bases identical to TRBD2. The CDR3 length is 17 residues. J gave up 5 bases and V 3 bases, and 5 bases lay outside the gene matches. Germline CDR1 MGHRA, CDR2 YSYEKL. The DNA for the CDR3 is TGCGCCAGCAGCCATGGGACTAGCGGGAGTGAAACCGGGGAGCTGTTTTTT. Protein sequence: CASSHGTSGSETGELFF.

The J gene is TRBJ2-7, the V gene TRBV6-5, with TRBD1 identical over 10 bases. CDR1 and CDR2 (germline): MNHEY, SVGAGI. After removal of 5 bases from V and 6 bases from J, the junction contained 10 bases not matched to a gene. The CDR3 extends over 15 amino acids. As DNA, the CDR3 is TGTGCCAGCAGTCCAAGGGACAGGGGTTCCGCCGAGCAGTACTTC. This encodes CASSPRDRGSAEQYF.

This chain joins TRBV4-2 and TRBJ1-1; D is undetermined. The CDR3 totals 14 residues. Germline values: CDR1 LGHNA, CDR2 YNFKEQ. The V end was cut by 0 bases, the J end by 1 base, with 6 bases between. The CDR3 coding sequence is TGTGCCAGCAGCCAAGAGACGGGGAACACTGAAGCTTTCTTT. Protein product: CASSQETGNTEAFF.

This clone came up once. The V and J genes are TRBV7-9 and TRBJ2-1, with 7 bases that match TRBD1. The CDR3 runs 15 residues. J was trimmed by 0 bases and V by 5 bases; bases with no gene match: 4. Germline V gene data show CDR1 as SEHNR and CDR2 as FQNEAQ (reference sequence). The CDR3 loop reads CASSPTGASYNEQFF. For the CDR3, the DNA is TGTGCCAGCAGCCCCACAGGGGCCTCCTACAATGAGCAGTTCTTC.

This clone was found once. This chain uses TRBV25-1 with TRBJ2-5; D is perhaps TRBD2 (5 bases). The length of the CDR3 is 12 residues. Germline lookup yields CDR1 MGHDK and CDR2 SYGVNS. The V gene lost 6 bases and the J gene lost 5 bases, with 10 bases spanning the gap. The chain's CDR3 is CASSPGSETQYF. CDR3 bases: TGTGCCAGCAGCCCGGGGAGCGAGACCCAGTACTTC.

The CDR3 region is CASREQGANQPQHF. CDR3 in DNA: TGTGCCAGCAGGGAACAGGGTGCCAATCAGCCCCAGCATTTT. J is TRBJ1-5 and V is TRBV6-5; weak D call: TRBD1 (6 bases). The germline CDR1 and CDR2 sequences are MNHEY and SVGAGI. This CDR3 has 14 residues. Trimming took 6 bases from V and 3 from J, leaving 12 bases between them.

The rearrangement joins TRBV2 to TRBJ1-2; 7 bases fit TRBD1. Germline assignment: CDR1 SNHLY and CDR2 FYNNEI. The CDR3 has 12 amino acids. After removal of 7 bases from V and 8 bases from J, the junction contained 7 bases not matched to a gene. CDR3 protein: CASKAGGDGYTF. CDR3 DNA sequence: TGTGCCAGCAAAGCAGGGGGAGACGGCTACACCTTC.

The sample holds a few counts of this clone. The rearrangement joins TRBV2 to TRBJ1-1, with 8 bases that match TRBD1. Germline loops: CDR1 SNHLY, CDR2 FYNNEI. CDR3 length: 13 residues. V was clipped by 10 bases and J by 4 bases; unmatched bases: 8. The CDR3 coding sequence is TGTGCCACCTCACAGGGGGAGGGCACTGAAGCTTTCTTT. Its protein is CATSQGEGTEAFF.

Only one count was recorded for this clone. This chain connects TRBV28 to TRBJ1-1, with D possibly being TRBD1 (6 bases). Germline V lookup: CDR1 MDHEN, CDR2 SYDVKM. CDR3 size: 17 residues. V was pared by 7 bases and J by 0 bases, with 21 bases between. The CDR3 DNA follows: TGTGCCAGCACCCCCCCCCTCCCTGGACAGCTGAACACTGAAGCTTTCTTT. Its translation: CASTPPLPGQLNTEAFF.

The V gene is TRBV7-7, the J gene TRBJ2-5; D possibly corresponds to TRBD2 (6 bases). This CDR3 has 14 residues. The germline V gene has CDR1 SSHAT and CDR2 FNYEAQ (reference sequence). Deletions cut 0 bases from V and 6 bases from J, with 11 bases between. The CDR3 loop reads CASSLAGGRQTQYF. The CDR3 region has the DNA TGTGCCAGCAGCTTAGCGGGGGGACGACAGACCCAGTACTTC.

The chain recombines TRBV15 with TRBJ2-4; 10 positions match TRBD1. CDR3 length: 19 amino acids. V shed 2 bases and J 6 bases; nucleotides not matched to a gene: 16. In germline, CDR1 is LNHNV, CDR2 YYDKDF (reference sequence). The DNA for the CDR3 is TGTGCCACCAGCAGACCGTCTGGAGGGACAGGGGTTGTCCTAAACATTCAGTACTTC. Translating it yields CATSRPSGGTGVVLNIQYF. Together with reference TRBV15 and TRBJ2-4, the CDR3 gives the full variable domain: DAMVIQNPRYQVTQFGKPVTLSCSQTLNHNVMYWYQQKSSQAPKLLFHYYDKDFNNEADTPDNFQSRRPNTSFCFLDIRSPGLGDTAMYLCATSRPSGGTGVVLNIQYFGAGTRLSVL.

This chain connects TRBV28 to TRBJ1-6; a weak D match, TRBD1 (6 bases). Trimming cost V 4 bases and J 12 bases, with 25 bases left between them. This CDR3 spans 17 amino acids. The germline V gene encodes CDR1 MDHEN and CDR2 SYDVKM. CDR3 region: CASSSPDRSPKIQPLHF. DNA of the CDR3: TGTGCCAGCAGTTCTCCCGACAGGAGCCCCAAAATTCAACCCCTCCACTTT.

This rearrangement joins TRBV5-1 to TRBJ2-7; D may be TRBD2 (5 bases). This CDR3 is 16 amino acids long. Germline CDR1 SGHRS, CDR2 YFSETQ. V shed 0 bases and J shed 5 bases, with 18 bases lying between them. CDR3 DNA: TGCGCCAGCAGCTTGGGACAAGCCCTATCGAGGGACGAGCAGTACTTC. Translation gives CASSLGQALSRDEQYF.

The CDR3 DNA follows: TGTGCCAGCAGCAACCGAGGGGGCGGGAACACTGAAGCTTTCTTT. Translation gives CASSNRGGGNTEAFF. The chain uses TRBV27 and TRBJ1-1; TRBD1 matches 7 bases. The CDR3 loop spans 15 amino acids. V was clipped by 6 bases and J by 1 base; unmatched bases: 8. Germline V gives CDR1 MNHEY, CDR2 SMNVEV (reference sequence).

The genes are TRBV5-1 and TRBJ1-2; TRBD1 might be the D (6 bases). The germline V gene has CDR1 SGHRS and CDR2 YFSETQ. V lost 4 bases and J 4 bases, leaving 14 bases between the germline ends. This CDR3 comprises 14 residues. CDR3 bases: TGCGCCAGCAGCCCCGGACAGTCCGCCTATGGCTACACCTTC. Translation: CASSPGQSAYGYTF.

This chain uses TRBV6-1 with TRBJ1-4; 9 bases line up with TRBD1. Looked up from germline, CDR1 is MNHNS and CDR2 is SASEGT. The V gene end was trimmed by 5 bases and the J gene end by 9 bases; junction bases not matched to a gene: 4. The CDR3 has 13 residues. DNA for the CDR3: TGTGCCAGCAGTTCGGACAGGGGTCAAAAACTGTTTTTT. Protein: CASSSDRGQKLFF.

V and J are TRBV15 and TRBJ2-6; a weak D match, TRBD1 (7 bases). CDR3 length: 18 residues. V lost 5 bases and J 4 bases, leaving 21 bases between the germline ends. In germline, CDR1 is LNHNV, CDR2 YYDKDF (reference sequence). CDR3 protein: CATSVGGRGYSGANVLTF. In DNA form, the CDR3 reads TGTGCCACCAGCGTGGGGGGCAGGGGGTATTCCGGGGCCAACGTCCTGACTTTC.

This rearrangement joins TRBV7-2 to TRBJ2-3; 10 nucleotides align to TRBD2. The CDR3 sequence is 15 residues long. Trimming at V came to 5 bases and at J to 1 base, leaving 3 bases not matched to a gene. Germline V CDR1 and CDR2: SGHTA, FQGNSA. This CDR3 is CASSRTSGGTDTQYF. DNA of the CDR3: TGTGCCAGCAGCCGGACTAGCGGAGGCACAGATACGCAGTATTTT.